This T cell receptor (beta chain) was identified during a study of shared clonotypes between healthy human individuals (TCRdb year 2020). General notes on the study: A few men and a couple of women, aged 18 to 49 years, made up the cohort. Per donor, leukapheresis produced somewhere between about 0.8 and 9.5 billion PBMCs. For each donor, three plates each were used for CD4 naive and CD4 memory, two plates were used for CD8 naive, and one plate was used for CD8 memory. To increase sequencing depth and limit assay-specific biases, different laboratories used diverse techniques to prepare libraries and sequence TCR repertoires. The study deeply sequenced blood TCR repertoires of five healthy adults to estimate repertoire size and the extent of clonotype sharing between individuals.

CD8 naive samples consisted of CD45RO-negative cells that were positively selected for CCR7, yielding a CD45RA+CCR7+ population without TemRA cells. The donors were healthy, HIV-negative adults who had no recently reported acute infections or vaccinations. All donors were Caucasian adults living in Nashville, Tennessee, USA. After blood collection by leukapheresis, PBMCs were isolated using Ficoll-Histopaque density gradient centrifugation and then cryopreserved in the vapor phase of liquid nitrogen. Purity and quantity of every magnetically sorted T cell population were checked by analytical flow cytometry. Each sorted fraction had its genomic DNA isolated and then quantified by UV absorbance on a Nanodrop 2000c. General study outcomes and caveats: Sampling was restricted to blood, and TCR repertoires in tissue are likely to differ from TCR repertoires in blood. Incomplete sequencing was indicated by rarefaction of sorted-subset datasets, despite the large sequencing depth. The small number of donors limited the genetic and exposure-history diversity represented. About 5% of naive CD4, more than 3% of naive CD8, roughly 2.4% of memory CD4, and less than 0.45% of memory CD8 clonotypes were shared across a few donors. Naive subsets generally had larger estimated clonotype richness than memory subsets. Compared with non-shared clonotypes, clonotypes shared by all four sorted-subset donors had higher generation probabilities. Pairwise subsampling led to the expectation that sequencing depth would affect the degree of clonotype sharing among donors.

Using the deep immunoSEQ assay, multiplex PCR amplified TCR CDR3 regions from genomic DNA. Extracted genomic DNA from each cell subset was distributed evenly across all wells of several immunoSEQ 96-well plates, and each plate was treated as a replicate. For sorted subsets, approximately 200 ng of genomic DNA, equivalent to tens of thousands of T cell genomes, went into each replicate PCR. Purified libraries were measured with a Qubit 3.0 fluorometer, size-checked on a Bioanalyzer 2100, and measured again with the KAPA Library Quantification kit. A separate single-read 150-cycle Illumina NextSeq 550 flow cell was used to sequence each immunoSEQ 96-well plate. The original methods were these. Because only junctional sequences without quality scores were contained in the immunoSEQ output, filtering matching that applied to full-length reads could not be performed. To assign V/J genes and CDR3, sequences were annotated using PyIR, a Python wrapper for IgBLAST v1.9, with IMGT germline references. Reads were filtered out if the reads had weak V/J assignments (E-value above 1e-6), no CDR3, stop codons, out-of-frame junctions, or ambiguous translated residues. V3J clonotypes were defined as sequences sharing an identical inferred V gene, J gene, and CDR3 amino acid sequence. The percentage overlap between two repertoires was calculated by dividing the number of shared unique clonotypes by the size of the smaller repertoire. Repertoire richness was assessed with RTK rarefaction, the Chao1 estimator, and Recon v2.1 estimates of unobserved clonotypes. For all TCRbeta clonotypes obtained by the gDNA method from four donors, generation probabilities were computed with OLGA. TCRdb limited this immuneACCESS table to in-frame rearrangements with V and J called. A share of clones is missing; checked studies link under half to unresolved V genes, and the rest is unexplained. V and J calls and clone size come straight from that table; D and trimming were deduced from the DNA. In this sample the table shows 1.5 million to 2.5 million clones, about 95% of which occur a single time. Together, the top ten hold roughly 1.2% of the sample.

In regard to this clone: Its antigen remains undetermined. Base qualities were left out, and no much larger clone turns up one base away.

Trimming takes 2 bases from V and 7 bases from J, and the germline ends sit 2 bases apart. The germline V gene sets CDR1 to SGHVS and CDR2 to FQNEAQ. The CDR3 runs 11 residues from the cysteine to the phenylalanine. The only DNA kept is the CDR3, 33 bases in frame from the first base. The rearranged segments are TRBV7-8 and TRBJ1-4; no D gene call is confident. This TCR derives from a man aged 18 to 30 in good health. Source material: naive CD8+ T cells sorted from blood. The sample's cell subset or site, from its label and the paper: CD45RA+CCR7+. DNA sequence: TGTGCCAGCAGCTTATCTGAAAAACTGTTTTTT. It translates to CASSLSEKLFF.